Listed here are 18 T cell receptor beta chains from one sample, sequenced in a study of shared clonotypes between healthy human individuals. TCRdb's table, derived via immunoSEQ multiplex PCR, lists solely in-frame clones and lacks some. The sample lists 2 million to 2.5 million clones; over 85% were seen once. The sequenced sample was naive CD4+ T cells from PBMCs. Subset given: CD45RA+ positively selected. The receptor set was obtained from a man between 18 and 29 years old in good health. Some clones in this sample may be carry-over from other donors' samples.

This clone has just a few counts. The V call is TRBV29-1, the J call TRBJ1-1, with D perhaps matching TRBD1 (5 bases). V lost 5 bases and J 3 bases, leaving 10 bases between the germline ends. The CDR3 runs to 12 residues. The germline gives CDR1 SQVTM, CDR2 ANQGSEA. CDR3 sequence: CSVQGMDTEAFF. The CDR3 coding sequence is TGCAGCGTTCAGGGTATGGACACTGAAGCTTTCTTT.

The chain recombines TRBV5-1 with TRBJ1-5, with a possible D match to TRBD1 (6 bases). Germline lookup yields CDR1 SGHRS and CDR2 YFSETQ. With 0 bases removed from V and 6 bases from J, the gap between germline ends came to 13 bases. The CDR3 spans 15 residues. The CDR3 DNA is TGCGCCAGCAGCTTGGCGGGGGGGCAGGGTCAGCCCCAGCATTTT. Its translation: CASSLAGGQGQPQHF.

This chain uses TRBV19 with TRBJ1-5, with D uncertain. This CDR3 region has 14 residues. V dropped 2 bases and J dropped 4 bases, with 9 bases sitting between them. In germline, CDR1 is LNHDA, CDR2 SQIVND (reference sequence). Here the CDR3 DNA reads TGTGCCAGTAGTATAACGGCAGAGAATCAGCCCCAGCATTTT. It translates to CASSITAENQPQHF.

The chain uses TRBV30 and TRBJ2-7; 10 nucleotides match TRBD1. Looked up from germline, CDR1 is GTSNPN and CDR2 is SVGIG (reference sequence). The CDR3 is 16 amino acids. With V trimmed by 2 bases and J by 3 bases, 10 bases remained unmatched. For the CDR3, the DNA is TGTGCCTGGAGTCTCCTCTGGAGGGACAGGGGCTACGAGCAGTACTTC. Protein: CAWSLLWRDRGYEQYF.

The rearrangement uses TRBV2 and TRBJ2-7, with a possible D match to TRBD1 (6 bases). V dropped 6 bases and J dropped 0 bases, with 15 bases sitting between them. This CDR3 is built from 15 residues. Germline-derived CDR1 and CDR2 are SNHLY and FYNNEI. CDR3 in amino acids: CASRPQGLYSYEQYF. The CDR3 DNA reads as TGTGCCAGCAGGCCCCAGGGGCTCTACTCCTACGAGCAGTACTTC.

V gene TRBV6-1 combines with J gene TRBJ2-5, with TRBD1 matching 11 bases. CDR1 is MNHNS and CDR2 is SASEGT in the germline V gene. The CDR3 is made up of 14 amino acids. J gave up 5 bases and V 11 bases, and 10 bases lay outside the gene matches. The CDR3 spells CAVPGQGAWETQYF. The CDR3 region has the DNA TGTGCCGTCCCCGGACAGGGGGCTTGGGAGACCCAGTACTTC.

This chain links TRBV5-1 with TRBJ1-5, with D tentatively TRBD1 (6 bases). Trimming pared 3 bases from V and 0 bases from J, leaving 16 bases between. The germline V gene encodes CDR1 SGHRS and CDR2 YFSETQ. The CDR3 runs to 17 residues. CDR3 protein: CASSSGEGVYSNQPQHF. The CDR3 coding sequence is TGCGCCAGCAGCTCGGGAGAGGGGGTGTATAGCAATCAGCCCCAGCATTTT. Combining the CDR3 with reference TRBV5-1 and TRBJ1-5 gives the whole variable domain KAGVTQTPRYLIKTRGQQVTLSCSPISGHRSVSWYQQTPGQGLQFLFEYFSETQRNKGNFPGRFSGRQFSNSRSEMNVSTLELGDSALYLCASSSGEGVYSNQPQHFGDGTRLSIL.

This clone has a handful of counts. The chain uses TRBV7-2 and TRBJ1-1; a weak D match, TRBD1 (5 bases). Per germline, CDR1 SGHTA and CDR2 FQGNSA. This CDR3 has 14 residues. The V end lost 5 bases, the J end lost 1 base, and 11 bases lay between the germline ends. The CDR3 region has the DNA TGTGCCAGCAGCATCCCCGGGGGGAACACTGAAGCTTTCTTT. Its protein is CASSIPGGNTEAFF. The full variable domain, completed using reference TRBV7-2 and TRBJ1-1, is GAGVSQSPSNKVTEKGKDVELRCDPISGHTALYWYRQSLGQGLEFLIYFQGNSAPDKSGLPSDRFSAERTGGSVSTLTIQRTQQEDSAVYLCASSIPGGNTEAFFGQGTRLTVV.

V and J are TRBV27 and TRBJ2-1; 14 bases fit TRBD2. Germline CDR1 is MNHEY and CDR2 is SMNVEV (reference sequence). This CDR3 is 16 amino acids long. After removal of 2 bases from V and 8 bases from J, the junction contained 5 bases not matched to a gene. CDR3 DNA: TGTGCCAGCAGTTTACCTGGGACTAGCGGGAGTTATGAGCAGTTCTTC. This encodes CASSLPGTSGSYEQFF.

The CDR3 is CASSLILPTGELFF. CDR3 nucleotides: TGTGCCAGCAGCTTGATACTGCCCACCGGGGAGCTGTTTTTT. V is TRBV5-5 and J is TRBJ2-2, with D unclear. Germline V gives CDR1 SGHKS, CDR2 YYEKEE (reference sequence). The ends were cut back, 1 base at V and 4 bases at J, with 8 bases in the middle. The CDR3 has 14 amino acids. The full variable domain, completed using reference TRBV5-5 and TRBJ2-2, is DAGVTQSPTHLIKTRGQQVTLRCSPISGHKSVSWYQQVLGQGPQFIFQYYEKEERGRGNFPDRFSARQFPNYSSELNVNALLLGDSALYLCASSLILPTGELFFGEGSRLTVL.

The V gene is TRBV28, the J gene TRBJ1-4, with a weak D call TRBD1 (5 bases). V was shortened by 2 bases and J by 8 bases, with 15 bases between the two germline ends. The CDR3 totals 15 residues. The germline CDR1 and CDR2 sequences are MDHEN and SYDVKM. CDR3 amino acids: CASSLVRASREKLFF. CDR3 nucleotides: TGTGCCAGCAGTTTAGTCAGGGCCAGTCGGGAAAAACTGTTTTTT.

This clone was observed a single time. The chain joins TRBV10-3 to TRBJ1-1; 7 nucleotides match TRBD1. Trimming removed 8 bases from V and 3 bases from J; junction bases left unmatched: 9. The length of the CDR3 is 14 residues. CDR1 and CDR2 (germline): ENHRY, SYGVKD. CDR3 sequence (DNA): TGTGCCATCCACTCGACAGGGCGGGACACTGAAGCTTTCTTT. Protein sequence: CAIHSTGRDTEAFF.

V is TRBV6-6 and J is TRBJ2-7; D might be TRBD1 or TRBD2, each matching 5 bases. Trimming shortened V by 6 bases and J by 4 bases, and 19 bases separated the two germline ends. Germline V gene sequence: CDR1 MNHNY, CDR2 SVGAGI (reference sequence). This CDR3 has 15 amino acids. CDR3 in DNA: TGTGCCAGCAGCACCGGGGCCGAGAGGGGATACGAGCAGTACTTC. Translated: CASSTGAERGYEQYF.

The chain combines TRBV7-8 with TRBJ2-3; 11 bases align to TRBD2. V gave up 1 base and J gave up 6 bases; unmatched junction bases: 3. CDR3 size: 15 residues. The germline gives CDR1 SGHVS, CDR2 FQNEAQ. In DNA form, the CDR3 reads TGTGCCAGCAGCTTAGTAGCGGGAGGGTTTGATACGCAGTATTTT. It yields the protein CASSLVAGGFDTQYF.

This clone came up once. The genes are TRBV27 and TRBJ1-4; D perhaps matches TRBD1 (6 bases). This CDR3 is 15 amino acids long. In germline, CDR1 is MNHEY, CDR2 SMNVEV (reference sequence). Trimming left V 5 bases short and J 4 bases short, with 14 bases between. For the CDR3, the DNA is TGTGCCAGCAGTCCCCGGACAGTCAATAATGAAAAACTGTTTTTT. As protein: CASSPRTVNNEKLFF.

The chain joins TRBV5-6 to TRBJ1-1; TRBD1 matches at 9 bases. This CDR3 is 15 amino acids long. CDR1 SGHDT and CDR2 YYEEEE come from the germline V gene. The J segment lost 3 bases and the V segment lost 3 bases, leaving 6 bases of the junction unmatched. The CDR3 spells CASSSWDRDYTEAFF. The CDR3 region has the DNA TGTGCCAGCAGCTCTTGGGACAGGGATTACACTGAAGCTTTCTTT.

V is TRBV10-3 and J is TRBJ2-7, with TRBD1 matching 8 bases. The CDR3 loop spans 16 amino acids. Germline V gene sequence: CDR1 ENHRY, CDR2 SYGVKD. After removal of 3 bases from V and 0 bases from J, the junction contained 7 bases not matched to a gene. The CDR3 nucleotides read TGTGCCATCAGTGACCTCGGACAGGGTAGCTCCTACGAGCAGTACTTC. Its protein product is CAISDLGQGSSYEQYF.

V usage is TRBV30 and J usage is TRBJ2-1, with 10 bases fitting TRBD2. The CDR3 length is 15 residues. V dropped 0 bases and J dropped 8; count of bases not matched to a gene: 7. Germline V lookup: CDR1 GTSNPN, CDR2 SVGIG (reference sequence). CDR3 DNA sequence: TGTGCCTGGAGTGTATGGGGGCTAGCGGGAGATGAGCAGTTCTTC. This encodes CAWSVWGLAGDEQFF.